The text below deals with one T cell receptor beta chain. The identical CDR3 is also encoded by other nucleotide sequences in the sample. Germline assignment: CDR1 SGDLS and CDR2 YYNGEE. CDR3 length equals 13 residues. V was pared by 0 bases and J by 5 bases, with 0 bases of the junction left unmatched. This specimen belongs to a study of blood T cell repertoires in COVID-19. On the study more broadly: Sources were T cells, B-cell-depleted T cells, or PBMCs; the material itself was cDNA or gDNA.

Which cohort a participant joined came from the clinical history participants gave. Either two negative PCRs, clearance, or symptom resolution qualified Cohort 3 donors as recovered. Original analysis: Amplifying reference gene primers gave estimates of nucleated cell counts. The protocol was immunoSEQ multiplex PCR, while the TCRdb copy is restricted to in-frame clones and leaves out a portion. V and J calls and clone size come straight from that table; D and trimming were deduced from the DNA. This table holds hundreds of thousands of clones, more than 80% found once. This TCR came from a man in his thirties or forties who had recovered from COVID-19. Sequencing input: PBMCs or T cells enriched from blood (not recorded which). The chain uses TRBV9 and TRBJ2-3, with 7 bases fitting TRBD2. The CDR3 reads CASSVAGGDTQYF. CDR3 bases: TGTGCCAGCAGCGTAGCGGGAGGAGATACGCAGTATTTT.